Below are 30 T cell receptor beta chains sequenced from a single sample in a study of shared clonotypes between healthy human individuals. Libraries were prepared by immunoSEQ multiplex PCR; TCRdb keeps only in-frame clonotypes and omits some of them. This table has approximately 2,300,000 clones, less than 95% appearing once. The sequenced sample was naive CD4+ T cells from PBMCs. Subset specified: CD45RA+ positively selected. These receptor sequences come from a man between 18 and 29 years old in good health. Some clones in this sample may be carry-over from other donors' samples.

V usage is TRBV5-8 and J usage is TRBJ2-5; D is unresolved. Trimming removed 4 bases from V and 4 bases from J, with 8 bases in between. CDR1 and CDR2 (germline): SGHTS, YDEGEE. This CDR3 contains 12 residues. CDR3 loop: CASSANIETQYF. The CDR3 region has the DNA TGTGCCAGCAGCGCCAACATAGAGACCCAGTACTTC.

The chain uses TRBV25-1 and TRBJ2-3; D possibly uses TRBD1 or TRBD2 (6 bases each). Trimming removed 5 bases from V and 0 bases from J, with 18 bases in between. Per germline, CDR1 MGHDK and CDR2 SYGVNS. The CDR3 loop spans 17 amino acids. DNA of the CDR3: TGTGCCAGCAGTTGGACGAGGGGGGTTTCAAGCACAGATACGCAGTATTTT. Translating gives CASSWTRGVSSTDTQYF.

This chain connects TRBV2 to TRBJ2-7; tentatively, D is TRBD1 or TRBD2 (5 bases each). V dropped 4 bases and J dropped 3 bases, with 10 bases sitting between them. Per the germline V gene, CDR1 is SNHLY and CDR2 is FYNNEI. The CDR3 is 13 residues long. DNA of the CDR3: TGTGCCAGCAGTGGAGGGACGCGCTACGAGCAGTACTTC. It encodes CASSGGTRYEQYF.

This sequence joins TRBV9 and TRBJ2-7; 10 bases align to TRBD1. The length of the CDR3 is 14 residues. The germline gives CDR1 SGDLS, CDR2 YYNGEE. V lost 2 bases to trimming and J lost 5 bases; unmatched junction nucleotides: 4. The CDR3 spells CASSVDRGRDEQYF. The CDR3 bases are TGTGCCAGCAGCGTCGACAGGGGGCGCGACGAGCAGTACTTC.

This chain links TRBV28 with TRBJ1-2, with D maybe TRBD1 (6 bases). Germline lookup yields CDR1 MDHEN and CDR2 SYDVKM. V lost 5 bases and J lost 4, with 14 bases in between. The length of the CDR3 is 14 residues. DNA of the CDR3: TGTGCCAGCAGTCCCTGGACAGTGACCTATGGCTACACCTTC. It specifies CASSPWTVTYGYTF.

The genes are TRBV5-1 and TRBJ2-3; D not certain. The CDR3 spans 13 residues. Per the germline V gene, CDR1 is SGHRS and CDR2 is YFSETQ. V was clipped by 4 bases and J by 4 bases, with 10 bases between them. CDR3 nucleotides: TGCGCCAGCAGCGTCCAAGGCGCAGATACGCAGTATTTT. Protein sequence: CASSVQGADTQYF.

The chain carries TRBV29-1 and TRBJ2-1; 8 nucleotides align to TRBD2. This CDR3 is built from 15 residues. Losses at the gene ends were 4 bases for V and 7 bases for J; bases not matched to a gene: 12. Germline V gives CDR1 SQVTM, CDR2 ANQGSEA. CDR3 DNA: TGCAGCGTTGTGAGCCCGGGACTAGGGCAAAATGAGCAGTTCTTC. Protein product: CSVVSPGLGQNEQFF.

As for this clone: The same CDR3 is also encoded by other DNA sequences in this sample. J is TRBJ2-2 and V is TRBV5-1; 8 nucleotides match TRBD1. This CDR3 is 14 amino acids long. V shed 5 bases and J 0 bases; nucleotides not matched to a gene: 0. CDR1 and CDR2 (germline): SGHRS, YFSETQ. The CDR3 coding sequence is TGCGCCAGCAGGGGACAGGCGAACACCGGGGAGCTGTTTTTT. Translated: CASRGQANTGELFF.

CDR3 coding DNA: TGCGCCAGCAGCGATCAACCGGGACTCACCCAAGAGACCCAGTACTTC. Protein: CASSDQPGLTQETQYF. The rearrangement links TRBV5-1 to TRBJ2-5, with D perhaps TRBD2 (6 bases). The V gene lost 4 bases and the J gene lost 1 base, with 17 bases spanning the gap. CDR1 is SGHRS, CDR2 YFSETQ, per germline. This CDR3 spans 16 amino acids.

V and J are TRBV6-6 and TRBJ1-6; D is perhaps TRBD1 (6 bases). V was shortened by 6 bases and J by 6 bases, with 12 bases between the two germline ends. CDR3 size: 14 residues. Per the germline V gene, CDR1 is MNHNY and CDR2 is SVGAGI (reference sequence). The CDR3 protein is CASSQQGGNSPLHF. As DNA, the CDR3 is TGTGCCAGCAGCCAACAGGGCGGTAATTCACCCCTCCACTTT.

The gene calls are TRBV5-6 and TRBJ2-1; D call uncertain. Germline values: CDR1 SGHDT, CDR2 YYEEEE. CDR3 length: 13 amino acids. The V end lost 2 bases, the J end lost 12 bases, and 15 bases lay between the germline ends. The CDR3 loop reads CASSFEYGVRQFF. DNA of the CDR3: TGTGCCAGCAGCTTCGAGTATGGTGTTCGGCAGTTCTTC.

This clone was seen only once. The rearrangement joins TRBV7-2 to TRBJ2-7; D gene ambiguous. Germline-derived CDR1 and CDR2 are SGHTA and FQGNSA. The V end lost 2 bases, the J end lost 2 bases, and 13 bases lay between the germline ends. This CDR3 has 15 amino acids. CDR3 coding DNA: TGTGCCAGCAGCTTACAAGCGCGAGTCACCTACGAGCAGTACTTC. It translates to CASSLQARVTYEQYF.

V usage is TRBV6-5 and J usage is TRBJ2-5, with D possibly being TRBD2 (5 bases). The end of the DNA is better explained by TRBJ2-7, so the J call may be wrong. CDR3 length: 14 amino acids. CDR1 and CDR2 (germline): MNHEY, SVGAGI. In DNA, the CDR3 is TGTGCCAGCAGTTCGCCCCGGTTCGGGAACGAGCAGTACTTC. The encoded protein is CASSSPRFGNEQYF.

The chain employs TRBV5-1 and TRBJ2-5; 9 bases align to TRBD2. Unmatched junction bases numbered 4, after V lost 0 bases and J lost 4 bases. Germline V gene data show CDR1 as SGHRS and CDR2 as YFSETQ. This CDR3 region has 15 residues. The DNA for the CDR3 is TGCGCCAGCAGCTTGGGAGGGACTAGCATAGAGACCCAGTACTTC. It translates to CASSLGGTSIETQYF.

This chain uses TRBV30 with TRBJ2-7; D remains unclear. V was clipped by 6 bases and J by 4 bases, with 10 bases between them. This CDR3 is built from 11 residues. The germline CDR1 and CDR2 sequences are GTSNPN and SVGIG (reference sequence). CDR3 bases: TGTGCCTGCCAAACAAGTTACGAGCAGTACTTC. This encodes CACQTSYEQYF. Based on the CDR3 plus reference TRBV30 and TRBJ2-7, the full variable domain is SQTIHQWPATLVQPVGSPLSLECTVEGTSNPNLYWYRQAAGRGLQLLFYSVGIGQISSEVPQNLSASRPQDRQFILSSKKLLLSDSGFYLCACQTSYEQYFGPGTRLTVT.

The chain uses TRBV7-9 and TRBJ1-2; no clear D. Trimming removed 1 base at V and 4 bases at J, with 16 bases between. This CDR3 is 16 amino acids long. Germline values: CDR1 SEHNR, CDR2 FQNEAQ (reference sequence). The CDR3 bases are TGTGCCAGCAGCTTAGGCGGAGGGAGGGTCAGCTATGGCTACACCTTC. It encodes CASSLGGGRVSYGYTF.

This clone was seen just once. The V gene is TRBV10-1, the J gene TRBJ2-7, with TRBD2 matching 13 bases. This CDR3 comprises 17 residues. The J segment lost 7 bases and the V segment lost 5 bases, leaving 14 bases of the junction unmatched. Germline assignment: CDR1 WNHNN and CDR2 SYGVQD (reference sequence). The CDR3: CASSPPGTSGTPREQYF. The CDR3 coding sequence is TGCGCCAGCAGTCCCCCGGGGACTAGCGGGACTCCCAGGGAGCAGTACTTC.

The V call is TRBV11-2, the J call TRBJ2-7; 8 bases are a match to TRBD1. Germline CDR1 is SGHAT and CDR2 is FQNNGV. This CDR3 has 12 residues. V dropped 1 base and J dropped 13; count of bases not matched to a gene: 6. The CDR3 reads CASSLGGQGPYF. Here the CDR3 DNA reads TGTGCCAGCAGCTTAGGCGGACAGGGACCCTACTTC.

The chain recombines TRBV5-1 with TRBJ2-7, with D unclear. Looked up from germline, CDR1 is SGHRS and CDR2 is YFSETQ. The ends were cut back, 2 bases at V and 3 bases at J, with 9 bases in the middle. This CDR3 region has 13 residues. The CDR3 protein is CASSLGQIYEQYF. DNA of the CDR3: TGCGCCAGCAGCTTAGGGCAGATCTACGAGCAGTACTTC.

The chain has TRBV28 and TRBJ2-7; 9 bases match TRBD2. The CDR3 loop spans 14 amino acids. J gave up 6 bases and V 1 base, and 4 bases lay outside the gene matches. Germline V gene data show CDR1 as MDHEN and CDR2 as SYDVKM. In DNA form, the CDR3 reads TGTGCCAGCAGTTTATTAGCGGGAGCCTTCGAGCAGTACTTC. It yields the protein CASSLLAGAFEQYF.

The genes are TRBV2 and TRBJ1-2; D call uncertain. CDR1 is SNHLY and CDR2 is FYNNEI in the germline V gene. CDR3 length equals 12 residues. V lost 3 bases and J lost 1, with 3 bases in between. This CDR3 reads CASSEDNYGYTF. The CDR3 nucleotides are TGTGCCAGCAGTGAGGATAACTATGGCTACACCTTC.

This clone was observed a single time. V and J are TRBV5-4 and TRBJ2-7, with D uncertain. Germline loops: CDR1 SGHNT, CDR2 YYREEE (reference sequence). This CDR3 spans 14 amino acids. V shed 4 bases and J shed 7 bases, with 18 bases lying between them. The CDR3 reads CASSTKKGTVEQYF. In nucleotides, the CDR3 is TGTGCCAGCAGCACGAAGAAGGGAACGGTGGAGCAGTACTTC.

V is TRBV7-2 and J is TRBJ1-5, with no clear D. CDR3 length: 14 residues. Trimming removed 3 bases from V and 2 bases from J, with 8 bases in between. In germline, CDR1 is SGHTA, CDR2 FQGNSA. The CDR3 nucleotides are TGTGCCAGCAGCTTCTCAGATGGCAATCAGCCCCAGCATTTT. This encodes CASSFSDGNQPQHF.

The rearrangement joins TRBV7-2 to TRBJ2-3; D is perhaps TRBD2 (6 bases). Trimming stripped 5 bases from V and 0 bases from J, with 12 bases between. CDR1 and CDR2 (germline): SGHTA, FQGNSA. CDR3 length equals 15 residues. The CDR3 is CASSAPGGSTDTQYF. DNA for the CDR3: TGTGCCAGCAGCGCCCCCGGGGGAAGCACAGATACGCAGTATTTT.

The genes are TRBV5-1 and TRBJ2-1, with 10 positions matching TRBD2. This CDR3 is built from 16 residues. Per germline, CDR1 SGHRS and CDR2 YFSETQ. Trimming removed 2 bases from V and 4 bases from J; junction bases left unmatched: 6. CDR3 coding DNA: TGCGCCAGCAGCTTCCTCCCTAGCGGGAGTTACAATGAGCAGTTCTTC. This sequence encodes CASSFLPSGSYNEQFF.

The rearrangement uses TRBV2 and TRBJ2-1, with TRBD1 identical over 9 bases. CDR3 size: 14 residues. J lost 2 bases, V lost 6 bases, and 2 bases had no gene match. Germline V gene sequence: CDR1 SNHLY, CDR2 FYNNEI. The CDR3 DNA follows: TGTGCCAGCAGGGGACAGGGAACCTACAATGAGCAGTTCTTC. It is translated as CASRGQGTYNEQFF.

The table lists this clone with a count of one. The chain has TRBV5-8 and TRBJ2-3; 14 bases map to TRBD2. This CDR3 is 16 amino acids long. Trimming took 3 bases from V and 1 from J; bases not matched to a gene: 1. Per germline, CDR1 SGHTS and CDR2 YDEGEE. The DNA for the CDR3 is TGTGCCAGCAGCTCGGGACTAGCGGGGGGCACAGATACGCAGTATTTT. Protein: CASSSGLAGGTDTQYF. The full variable domain, rest sourced from reference TRBV5-8 and TRBJ2-3, is EAGVTQSPTHLIKTRGQQATLRCSPISGHTSVYWYQQALGLGLQFLLWYDEGEERNRGNFPPRFSGRQFPNYSSELNVNALELEDSALYLCASSSGLAGGTDTQYFGPGTRLTVL.

The chain joins TRBV5-1 to TRBJ2-7; D not certain. The V and J ends lost 4 bases and 5 bases respectively, with 19 bases between them. The CDR3 totals 15 residues. In germline, CDR1 is SGHRS, CDR2 YFSETQ. The chain's CDR3 is CASSLGHESFDEQYF. CDR3 in DNA: TGCGCCAGCAGCCTCGGGCACGAAAGTTTCGACGAGCAGTACTTC.

The genes are TRBV6-1 and TRBJ2-7, with a weak D call TRBD1 (5 bases). In germline, CDR1 is MNHNS, CDR2 SASEGT. This CDR3 has 14 residues. Trimming took 7 bases from V and 5 from J, leaving 18 bases between them. The CDR3 region has the DNA TGTGCCAGCACCTTCACCCCAGGGTCAAACGAGCAGTACTTC. Its translation is CASTFTPGSNEQYF.

The chain combines TRBV5-4 with TRBJ2-1; 9 bases line up with TRBD2. Trimming cost V 0 bases and J 3 bases; bases outside gene matches: 1. This CDR3 region has 15 residues. Germline assignment: CDR1 SGHNT and CDR2 YYREEE (reference sequence). This CDR3 reads CASSLVAGVYNEQFF. The CDR3 DNA follows: TGTGCCAGCAGCTTGGTAGCGGGAGTCTACAATGAGCAGTTCTTC.